The 24 T cell receptor beta chains listed next were all sequenced from one sample in a study of blood T cell repertoires in COVID-19. Assay: immunoSEQ multiplex PCR; the TCRdb copy retains only in-frame clones and omits some. The sample carries tens of thousands of clones, 84% recorded once. Material: peripheral blood. The receptors here all came from a human donor in a cohort sampled during active COVID-19.

The chain has TRBV6-1 and TRBJ1-2; maybe TRBD1 (6 bases). This CDR3 has 14 amino acids. Germline V gives CDR1 MNHNS, CDR2 SASEGT. The germline V and J ends were trimmed by 2 bases and 2 bases, with 9 bases remaining between them. In nucleotides, the CDR3 is TGTGCCAGCAGTGAATTTACAGGGAACTATGGCTACACCTTC. It yields the protein CASSEFTGNYGYTF.

The V call is TRBV5-5, the J call TRBJ1-1; 8 bases line up with TRBD1. The V gene end was trimmed by 1 base and the J gene end by 4 bases; junction bases not matched to a gene: 3. CDR1 is SGHKS and CDR2 is YYEKEE in the germline V gene (reference sequence). CDR3 length: 14 amino acids. CDR3 in amino acids: CASSLQGAATEAFF. In nucleotides, the CDR3 is TGTGCCAGCAGCTTGCAGGGGGCGGCCACTGAAGCTTTCTTT.

The chain couples TRBV5-1 to TRBJ1-2; 7 nucleotides line up with TRBD1. The CDR3 is 14 amino acids. Germline-derived CDR1 and CDR2 are SGHRS and YFSETQ. V lost 4 bases to trimming and J lost 8 bases; unmatched junction nucleotides: 11. The CDR3 sequence is CASSAPTGSHGYTF. The DNA for the CDR3 is TGCGCCAGCAGCGCCCCGACAGGGTCACACGGCTACACCTTC. The full variable domain, in which reference TRBV5-1 and TRBJ1-2 provide the parts outside the CDR3, is KAGVTQTPRYLIKTRGQQVTLSCSPISGHRSVSWYQQTPGQGLQFLFEYFSETQRNKGNFPGRFSGRQFSNSRSEMNVSTLELGDSALYLCASSAPTGSHGYTFGSGTRLTVV.

V gene TRBV7-8 combines with J gene TRBJ2-5; 9 nucleotides match TRBD1. Per the germline V gene, CDR1 is SGHVS and CDR2 is FQNEAQ. This CDR3 has 16 amino acids. V shed 3 bases and J 5 bases; nucleotides not matched to a gene: 10. CDR3: CASSFTGTGFGETQYF. CDR3 sequence (DNA): TGTGCCAGCAGCTTTACCGGGACAGGGTTTGGGGAGACCCAGTACTTC.

This clone was seen once. The chain recombines TRBV10-3 with TRBJ2-6; D is perhaps TRBD1 (6 bases). The CDR3 contains 16 residues. Germline-derived CDR1 and CDR2 are ENHRY and SYGVKD. Trimming shortened V by 2 bases and J by 2 bases, and 10 bases separated the two germline ends. CDR3 DNA: TGTGCCATCAGTGAGGGACAGACCCCTGGGGCCAACGTCCTGACTTTC. This codes for CAISEGQTPGANVLTF.

The chain has TRBV20-1 and TRBJ2-7; TRBD1 is a possible D gene (7 bases). Trimming removed 3 bases at V and 5 bases at J, with 23 bases between. The length of the CDR3 is 16 residues. Germline CDR1 DFQATT, CDR2 SNEGSKA (reference sequence). In DNA form, the CDR3 reads TGCAGTGCTAGTGGCACCGACGGGAGACAGGGCCACGAGCAGTACTTC. Translated, it gives CSASGTDGRQGHEQYF.

The chain links TRBV3-1 (or the pseudogene TRBV3-2) to TRBJ1-1, with a possible D match to TRBD1 (5 bases). Looked up from germline, CDR1 is LGHDT and CDR2 is YNNKEL (reference sequence). Trimming left V 1 base short and J 5 bases short, with 11 bases between. The CDR3 spans 14 residues. CDR3 region: CASSQGGVGTEAFF. CDR3 sequence (DNA): TGTGCCAGCAGCCAAGGGGGGGTCGGGACTGAAGCTTTCTTT.

The genes are TRBV11-3 and TRBJ1-1; 9 nucleotides line up with TRBD1. The CDR3 covers 12 residues. J gave up 10 bases and V 5 bases, and 5 bases lay outside the gene matches. CDR1 SGHNT and CDR2 YENEEA come from the germline V gene. This chain's CDR3 is CASSQDRGSAFF. Here the CDR3 DNA reads TGTGCCAGCAGCCAGGACAGGGGATCAGCTTTCTTT.

The J gene is TRBJ2-3, the V gene TRBV19, with 8 nucleotides matching TRBD2. J was trimmed by 2 bases and V by 7 bases; bases with no gene match: 8. Germline CDR1 is LNHDA and CDR2 is SQIVND (reference sequence). CDR3 length: 15 residues. CDR3: CASNPAGVNTDTQYF. DNA for the CDR3: TGTGCCAGTAATCCAGCGGGGGTTAACACAGATACGCAGTATTTT.

The gene calls are TRBV5-6 and TRBJ2-7; 8 nucleotides align to TRBD1. In germline, CDR1 is SGHDT, CDR2 YYEEEE. Germline trimming cut 4 bases from V and 3 bases from J; bases unmatched to any gene: 6. This CDR3 has 14 amino acids. This CDR3 reads CASSLGQVVYEQYF. Here the CDR3 DNA reads TGTGCCAGCAGCCTGGGACAGGTTGTCTACGAGCAGTACTTC.

This clone has a handful of counts. V gene TRBV11-2 combines with J gene TRBJ2-1; 7 nucleotides agree with TRBD1. The CDR3 has 14 residues. Germline CDR1 is SGHAT and CDR2 is FQNNGV. V lost 5 bases and J lost 8; bases outside the gene matches: 9. The CDR3 region has the DNA TGTGCCAGCAGCCCCCAAATAGGGGGCTATGAGCAGTTCTTC. This sequence encodes CASSPQIGGYEQFF.

This clone was recorded once. This sequence joins TRBV5-1 and TRBJ2-2, with a tentative D call TRBD1 (7 bases). Trimming took 0 bases from V and 4 from J, leaving 13 bases between them. Germline V gives CDR1 SGHRS, CDR2 YFSETQ. The CDR3 contains 16 residues. The CDR3 is CASSLAQGGGTGELFF. CDR3 nucleotide sequence: TGCGCCAGCAGCTTGGCCCAGGGGGGAGGCACCGGGGAGCTGTTTTTT.

In this sample, this clone turned up once. The chain employs TRBV29-1 and TRBJ2-5, with D maybe TRBD2 (5 bases). This CDR3 is 13 amino acids long. Germline-derived CDR1 and CDR2 are SQVTM and ANQGSEA. V lost 3 bases and J 4 bases, leaving 12 bases between the germline ends. The DNA for the CDR3 is TGCAGCGTTGATTTGGCGGGTGGAGAGACCCAGTACTTC. Protein product: CSVDLAGGETQYF.

This chain connects TRBV7-9 to TRBJ1-1; 8 nucleotides match TRBD1. The CDR3 loop spans 15 amino acids. In germline, CDR1 is SEHNR, CDR2 FQNEAQ (reference sequence). The junction had 9 bases not matched to a gene; V was cut back by 5 bases and J by 4 bases. This CDR3 is CASSAEDRAPTEAFF. In nucleotides, the CDR3 is TGTGCCAGCAGCGCAGAGGACAGGGCTCCCACTGAAGCTTTCTTT.

V is TRBV2 and J is TRBJ1-2; 8 bases are shared with TRBD1. Trimming took 4 bases from V and 1 from J; bases not matched to a gene: 2. This CDR3 has 14 amino acids. CDR1 and CDR2 (germline): SNHLY, FYNNEI. The CDR3 reads CASSVTGDNYGYTF. The DNA for the CDR3 is TGTGCCAGCAGTGTGACAGGGGATAACTATGGCTACACCTTC.

The chain is built from TRBV5-1 and TRBJ2-3; no clear D gene. Germline-derived CDR1 and CDR2 are SGHRS and YFSETQ. V dropped 1 base and J dropped 7 bases, with 13 bases sitting between them. The CDR3 totals 14 residues. CDR3 residues: CASSLNGPQNTQYF. DNA for the CDR3: TGCGCCAGCAGCTTGAATGGTCCACAGAATACGCAGTATTTT.

The chain links TRBV6-6 to TRBJ2-7; no reliable D call. The germline V gene has CDR1 MNHNY and CDR2 SVGAGI (reference sequence). The V gene lost 6 bases and the J gene lost 3 bases, with 9 bases spanning the gap. This CDR3 spans 12 amino acids. In DNA form, the CDR3 reads TGTGCCAGCAGCCAGGTTAGCTACGAGCAGTACTTC. It yields the protein CASSQVSYEQYF.

The chain combines TRBV6-6 with TRBJ1-5, with a possible D match to TRBD1 (6 bases). CDR1 is MNHNY and CDR2 is SVGAGI in the germline V gene (reference sequence). V shed 6 bases and J shed 4 bases, with 16 bases lying between them. CDR3 length: 15 residues. Written as DNA, the CDR3 is TGTGCCAGCAGGACAACAGGGTCATTTAATCAGCCCCAGCATTTT. This sequence encodes CASRTTGSFNQPQHF.

The V gene is TRBV6-5, the J gene TRBJ1-3, with TRBD1 matching 9 bases. CDR1 and CDR2 from the germline V gene are MNHEY and SVGAGI. Trimming at V came to 2 bases and at J to 2 bases, leaving 1 base not matched to a gene. The CDR3 covers 15 residues. The CDR3 DNA follows: TGTGCCAGCAGTTACGGGACAGGGACTGGAAACACCATATATTTT. This codes for CASSYGTGTGNTIYF.

J is TRBJ2-7 and V is TRBV25-1, with D perhaps matching TRBD1 (5 bases). Germline V gene lookup returns CDR1 MGHDK and CDR2 SYGVNS. This CDR3 spans 14 amino acids. The V end was cut by 2 bases, the J end by 8 bases, with 16 bases between. CDR3 nucleotides: TGTGCCAGCAGTGAAACAGGAGACCACCGTCAGCAGTACTTC. It yields the protein CASSETGDHRQQYF.

Here the CDR3 DNA reads TGCGCCAGCAGCTTGGACGGCAGGGCAGGGGGTACTGAAGCTTTCTTT. It codes for CASSLDGRAGGTEAFF. The genes are TRBV5-1 and TRBJ1-1; 7 positions match TRBD1. J was trimmed by 5 bases and V by 0 bases; bases with no gene match: 10. This CDR3 contains 16 residues. Germline CDR1 is SGHRS and CDR2 is YFSETQ. Filled out from reference TRBV5-1 and TRBJ1-1, the complete variable domain reads KAGVTQTPRYLIKTRGQQVTLSCSPISGHRSVSWYQQTPGQGLQFLFEYFSETQRNKGNFPGRFSGRQFSNSRSEMNVSTLELGDSALYLCASSLDGRAGGTEAFFGQGTRLTVV.

The chain employs TRBV6-5 and TRBJ1-1; tentative D call: TRBD1 (5 bases). Per germline, CDR1 MNHEY and CDR2 SVGAGI. Deletions cut 4 bases from V and 1 base from J, with 7 bases between. This CDR3 is 13 amino acids long. The CDR3 loop is CASSSGQNTEAFF. In DNA, the CDR3 is TGTGCCAGCAGTTCCGGACAGAACACTGAAGCTTTCTTT.

The CDR3 coding sequence is TGTGCCAGCAGCCAAACAGGGGATAACTCTGGAAACACCATATATTTT. Encoded protein: CASSQTGDNSGNTIYF. The chain couples TRBV6-2 or TRBV6-3 to TRBJ1-3, with 7 bases matching TRBD1. Germline assignment: CDR1 MNHEY and CDR2 SVGEGT. This CDR3 has 16 residues. Germline trimming cut 6 bases from V and 0 bases from J; bases unmatched to any gene: 8.

This chain uses TRBV7-2 with TRBJ2-7, with D possibly matching TRBD2 (6 bases). Germline V CDR1 and CDR2: SGHTA, FQGNSA. The CDR3 extends over 16 amino acids. Trimming pared 3 bases from V and 5 bases from J, leaving 20 bases between. The CDR3 DNA reads as TGTGCCAGCAGCTTCCGGGCTAGCGTCATAAGTAACGAGCAGTACTTC. This encodes CASSFRASVISNEQYF.